The rows below give T cell receptor beta chains drawn from one sample of a study of cytomegalovirus exposure and HLA in healthy donors. Measured with immunoSEQ multiplex PCR; TCRdb has only the in-frame clones, and not every one. The table has about 160,000 clones, approximately 80% seen once. The specimen was PBMCs. The receptors derive from a male donor in good health and CMV-seropositive. The CDR3 runs from the conserved cysteine through the conserved F or W. A D gene is named only where the DNA matches it firmly. Size is stated for part of the rows, as once, few or many counts, or as a class when the clone is expanded.

D gene	V gene	clone size	J gene	CDR3 protein	CDR3 DNA
.	TRBV30	.	TRBJ2-7	CAWSALAPILFSYEQYF	TGTGCCTGGAGTGCGCTAGCGCCTATACTATTCTCCTACGAGCAGTACTTC
TRBD2	TRBV11-3	.	TRBJ2-5	CASSRGDGGEETQYF	TGTGCCAGCAGCCGGGGGGACGGGGGAGAAGAGACCCAGTACTTC
TRBD2	TRBV18	.	TRBJ2-1	CASSPQGLAGDNEQFF	TGTGCCAGCTCACCACAGGGACTAGCGGGAGACAATGAGCAGTTCTTC
.	TRBV7-6	once	TRBJ2-3	CASSLAGGHHITDTQYF	TGTGCCAGCAGCTTAGCGGGAGGCCACCATATCACAGATACGCAGTATTTT
TRBD2	TRBV18	.	TRBJ2-7	CASSPPLAGGPREQYF	TGTGCCAGCTCACCACCTCTAGCGGGAGGGCCACGAGAGCAGTACTTC
TRBD1	TRBV6-1	.	TRBJ2-7	CASPQSDRGYNEQYF	TGTGCCAGCCCCCAGTCGGACAGGGGGTACAACGAGCAGTACTTC
.	TRBV27	.	TRBJ2-7	CASASTGQGYEQYF	TGTGCCAGCGCTTCAACAGGTCAGGGCTACGAGCAGTACTTC
TRBD2	TRBV5-4	.	TRBJ2-3	CASSSPLAGVVDTQYF	TGTGCCAGCAGCTCTCCTTTAGCGGGAGTGGTAGATACGCAGTATTTT
TRBD1	TRBV19	once	TRBJ1-6	CASSIDLGQGNSPLHF	TGTGCCAGTAGTATAGATCTGGGACAGGGAAATTCACCCCTCCACTTT
TRBD1	TRBV27	.	TRBJ1-1	CASSSLPGDSEAFF	TGTGCCAGCAGTTCCCTCCCAGGGGACAGTGAAGCTTTCTTT
TRBD2	TRBV18	.	TRBJ2-7	CASSPGNGRAPYEQYF	TGTGCCAGCTCACCAGGTAACGGGAGGGCCCCCTACGAGCAGTACTTC
TRBD1	TRBV27	.	TRBJ1-5	CASRTGTGSNQPQHF	TGTGCCAGCAGGACCGGGACAGGGTCTAATCAGCCCCAGCATTTT
TRBD2	TRBV27	.	TRBJ2-6	CASGSQPPTSGSAGANVLTF	TGTGCCAGCGGGTCCCAACCCCCTACTAGCGGGAGTGCTGGGGCCAACGTCCTGACTTTC
TRBD2	TRBV6-1	.	TRBJ2-7	CASSEAPFGTSGPIYEQYF	TGTGCCAGCAGTGAAGCCCCCTTTGGGACTAGCGGGCCGATATACGAGCAGTACTTC
.	TRBV5-4	.	TRBJ2-7	CASSLRGQTAYEQYF	TGTGCCAGCAGCTTGAGAGGACAGACAGCCTACGAGCAGTACTTC
TRBD1	TRBV5-1	.	TRBJ2-1	CASSLVGQGLNEQFF	TGCGCCAGCAGCTTGGTAGGACAGGGATTAAATGAGCAGTTCTTC
TRBD2	TRBV9	.	TRBJ2-7	CASSSGTSGSGQYF	TGTGCCAGCAGCTCCGGGACTAGCGGGAGCGGGCAGTACTTC
.	TRBV5-1	.	TRBJ1-4	CASSDGGATNEKLFF	TGCGCCAGCAGCGATGGGGGGGCAACTAATGAAAAACTGTTTTTT
.	TRBV20-1	.	TRBJ1-1	CSARRNTEAFF	TGCAGTGCTAGACGGAACACTGAAGCTTTCTTT
TRBD2	TRBV5-8	.	TRBJ2-1	CASSQTSGLVLYNEQFF	TGTGCCAGCAGCCAAACTAGCGGACTTGTTTTATACAATGAGCAGTTCTTC
.	TRBV5-1	.	TRBJ2-7	CASSLDTDYEQYF	TGCGCCAGCAGCTTGGACACCGATTACGAGCAGTACTTC
TRBD2	TRBV28	.	TRBJ2-1	CASSFPGTSGSRNEQFF	TGTGCCAGCAGCTTTCCTGGGACTAGCGGGAGTAGGAATGAGCAGTTCTTC
TRBD2	TRBV6-6	.	TRBJ2-1	CASSYLSGKEAEQFF	TGTGCCAGCAGTTACCTTAGCGGGAAGGAGGCTGAGCAGTTCTTC
.	TRBV5-1	.	TRBJ2-6	CASSPSSGANVLTF	TGCGCCAGCAGCCCGAGCTCTGGGGCCAACGTCCTGACTTTC
.	TRBV4-3	.	TRBJ2-7	CASSQEGAADYEQYF	TGCGCCAGCAGCCAAGAAGGGGCGGCGGACTACGAGCAGTACTTC
.	TRBV21-1	.	TRBJ1-4	CASSKAGGSDEKLFF	TGTGCCAGCAGCAAAGCAGGAGGGTCGGATGAAAAACTGTTTTTT
TRBD1	TRBV11-3	.	TRBJ2-2	CASSLRQGNTGELFF	TGTGCCAGCAGCCTTCGACAGGGGAACACCGGGGAGCTGTTTTTT
TRBD1	TRBV11-2	.	TRBJ1-1	CASSLGGQANMNTEAFF	TGTGCCAGCAGCTTAGGGGGACAGGCAAACATGAACACTGAAGCTTTCTTT
.	TRBV5-4	.	TRBJ2-5	CASSPLPGHQETQYF	TGTGCCAGCAGCCCCCTCCCCGGTCACCAAGAGACCCAGTACTTC